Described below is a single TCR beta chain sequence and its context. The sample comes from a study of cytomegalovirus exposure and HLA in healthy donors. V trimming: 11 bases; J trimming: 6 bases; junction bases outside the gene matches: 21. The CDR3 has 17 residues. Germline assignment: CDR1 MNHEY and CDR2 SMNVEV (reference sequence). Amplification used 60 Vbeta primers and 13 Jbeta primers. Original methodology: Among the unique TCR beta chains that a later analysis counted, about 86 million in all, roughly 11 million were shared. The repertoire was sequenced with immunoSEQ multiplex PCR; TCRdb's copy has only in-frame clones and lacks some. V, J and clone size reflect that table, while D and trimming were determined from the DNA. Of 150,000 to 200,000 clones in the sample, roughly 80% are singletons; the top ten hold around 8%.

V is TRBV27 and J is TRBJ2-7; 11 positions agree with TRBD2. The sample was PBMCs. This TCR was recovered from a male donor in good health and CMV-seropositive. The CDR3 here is CAHLAGLTSGRRGEQYF. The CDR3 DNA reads TGTGCCCACCTAGCCGGGCTTACTAGCGGGAGAAGGGGCGAGCAGTACTTC.